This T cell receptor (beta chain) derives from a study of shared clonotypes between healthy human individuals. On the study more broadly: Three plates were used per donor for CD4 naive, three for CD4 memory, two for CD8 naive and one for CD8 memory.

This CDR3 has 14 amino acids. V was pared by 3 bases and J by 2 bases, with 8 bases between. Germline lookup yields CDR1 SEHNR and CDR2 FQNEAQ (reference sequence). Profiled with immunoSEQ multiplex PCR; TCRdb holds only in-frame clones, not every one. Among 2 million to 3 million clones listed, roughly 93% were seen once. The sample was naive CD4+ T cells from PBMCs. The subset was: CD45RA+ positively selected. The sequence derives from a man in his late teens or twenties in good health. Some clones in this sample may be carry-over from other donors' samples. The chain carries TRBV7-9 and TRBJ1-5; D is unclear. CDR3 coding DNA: TGTGCCAGCAGCTTGTCAGCAGGCAATCAGCCCCAGCATTTT. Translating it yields CASSLSAGNQPQHF.